This TCR beta chain was retrieved from a study of graft-versus-host responses after intestinal transplantation. The overall study: Every recipient had anti-thymocyte globulin induction and roughly three years of tacrolimus plus steroids. Overall study findings and caveats: GvH clones turned up in recipient marrow; some had shown up first in ileum or blood.

Regarding this clone: The antigen is unknown.

Libraries were prepared by immunoSEQ multiplex PCR; TCRdb keeps only in-frame clonotypes and omits some of them. The sample has roughly 120,000 clones, 90% seen once; the top ten hold 0.18%. Germline V gene data show CDR1 as SGHTA and CDR2 as FQGTGA. The CDR3 covers 13 residues. V shed 5 bases and J shed 5 bases, with 10 bases lying between them. Sequenced here: unstimulated CD4+ T cells sorted from spleen or lymph node cells, sampled before intestinal transplant. J is TRBJ1-5 and V is TRBV7-3, with unresolved D. The TCR sequence derives from a human donor who received an intestinal transplant. The CDR3, as DNA: TGTGCCAGCAGCACCGGTATTGATCAGCCCCAGCATTTT. This gives the protein CASSTGIDQPQHF. Based on the CDR3 plus reference TRBV7-3 and TRBJ1-5, the full variable domain is GAGVSQTPSNKVTEKGKYVELRCDPISGHTALYWYRQSLGQGPEFLIYFQGTGAADDSGLPNDRFFAVRPEGSVSTLKIQRTERGDSAVYLCASSTGIDQPQHFGDGTRLSIL.